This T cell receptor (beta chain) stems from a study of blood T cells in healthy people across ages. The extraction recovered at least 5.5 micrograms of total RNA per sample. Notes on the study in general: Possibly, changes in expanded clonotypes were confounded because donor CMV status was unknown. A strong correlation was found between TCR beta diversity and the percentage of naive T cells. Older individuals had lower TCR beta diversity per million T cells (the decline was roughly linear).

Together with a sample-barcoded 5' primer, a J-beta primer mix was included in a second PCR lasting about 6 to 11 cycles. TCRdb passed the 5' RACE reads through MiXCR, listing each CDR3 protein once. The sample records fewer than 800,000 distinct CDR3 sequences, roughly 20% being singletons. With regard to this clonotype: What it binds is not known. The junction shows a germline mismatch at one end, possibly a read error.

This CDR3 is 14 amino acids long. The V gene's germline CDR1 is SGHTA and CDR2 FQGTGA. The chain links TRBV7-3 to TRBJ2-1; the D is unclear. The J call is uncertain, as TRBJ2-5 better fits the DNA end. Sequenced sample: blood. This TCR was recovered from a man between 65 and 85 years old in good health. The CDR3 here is CAGSLTPNEETQYF. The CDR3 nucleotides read TGTGCCGGCAGCTTAACCCCAAACGAAGAGACCCAGTACTTC.